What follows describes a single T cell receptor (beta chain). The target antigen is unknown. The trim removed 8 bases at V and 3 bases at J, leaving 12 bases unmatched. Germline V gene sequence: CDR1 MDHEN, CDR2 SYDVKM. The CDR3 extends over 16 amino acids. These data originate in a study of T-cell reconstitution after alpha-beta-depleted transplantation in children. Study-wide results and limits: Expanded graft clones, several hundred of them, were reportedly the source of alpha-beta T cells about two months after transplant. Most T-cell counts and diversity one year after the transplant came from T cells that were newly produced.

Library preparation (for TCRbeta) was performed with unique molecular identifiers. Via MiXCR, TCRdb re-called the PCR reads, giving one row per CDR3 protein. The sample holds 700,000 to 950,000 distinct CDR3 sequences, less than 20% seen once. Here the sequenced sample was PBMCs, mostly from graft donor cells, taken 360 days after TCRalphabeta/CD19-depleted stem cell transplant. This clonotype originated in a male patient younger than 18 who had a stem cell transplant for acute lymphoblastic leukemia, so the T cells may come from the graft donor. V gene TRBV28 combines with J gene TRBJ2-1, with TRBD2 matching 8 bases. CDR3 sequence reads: CASLPTGRAYYNEQFF. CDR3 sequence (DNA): TGTGCCAGCCTACCCACCGGGAGGGCTTACTACAATGAGCAGTTCTTC. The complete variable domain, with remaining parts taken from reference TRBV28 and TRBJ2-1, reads DVKVTQSSRYLVKRTGEKVFLECVQDMDHENMFWYRQDPGLGLRLIYFSYDVKMKEKGDIPEGYSVSREKKERFSLILESASTNQTSMYLCASLPTGRAYYNEQFFGPGTRLTVL.